This T cell receptor beta chain stems from a study of cytomegalovirus exposure and HLA in healthy donors. Study-wide points: The sole available immune exposure information was CMV serostatus. Follow-up analysis seemed to connect common viral pathogens with several of the most significant clusters identified.

This clone was seen more than once but under ten times. The antigen is not known. CDR1 is LGHNA and CDR2 is YNFKEQ in the germline V gene. The CDR3 sequence is 15 residues long. V lost 3 bases and J lost 3; bases outside the gene matches: 5. Primers included in the PCR were 60 Vbeta and 13 Jbeta primers. Libraries were prepared by immunoSEQ multiplex PCR; TCRdb keeps only in-frame clonotypes and omits some of them. The sample yields roughly 150,000 clones, around 80% seen once. Sequenced: PBMCs. The V call is TRBV4-2, the J call TRBJ2-1; 7 bases map to TRBD2. This sequence originates from a female donor in good health and CMV-seronegative. DNA for the CDR3: TGTGCCAGCAGCCAGGGAGCGGGGAGCTACAATGAGCAGTTCTTC. Amino acid sequence: CASSQGAGSYNEQFF.